The 32 T cell receptor beta chains presented below share a single source sample, sequenced in a study of CD8 T cells in ankylosing spondylitis. Whole-study results and caveats: A TCR beta motif of several highly homologous variants appeared characteristic of ankylosing spondylitis blood.

What these receptors recognize is not known. TCRdb processed the 5' RACE reads anew with MiXCR; each CDR3 protein has one entry. The sample lists roughly 450,000 distinct CDR3 sequences; 25% to 30% were seen once. The source material was blood, either unsorted or a sorted T cell fraction (not recorded which). These receptors were collected from a male donor with ankylosing spondylitis.

The chain has TRBV9 and TRBJ2-1, with D uncertain. The V and J ends lost 2 bases and 5 bases respectively, with 8 bases between them. From germline, CDR1 is SGDLS and CDR2 YYNGEE. The CDR3 totals 13 residues. The CDR3 protein is CASSVAENNEQFF. CDR3 DNA: TGTGCCAGCAGCGTCGCTGAAAACAATGAGCAGTTCTTC.

V is TRBV11-3 and J is TRBJ2-1; a weak D match, TRBD2 (5 bases). V dropped 1 base and J dropped 4 bases, with 8 bases sitting between them. The CDR3 contains 14 residues. Germline V CDR1 and CDR2: SGHNT, YENEEA. The CDR3 loop is CASSLGGKYNEQFF. The CDR3, as DNA: TGTGCCAGCAGCTTAGGAGGGAAGTACAATGAGCAGTTCTTC.

This sequence joins TRBV29-1 and TRBJ1-5; D is unresolved. Germline V CDR1 and CDR2: SQVTM, ANQGSEA. There are 12 residues in the CDR3. V lost 4 bases and J 3 bases, leaving 7 bases between the germline ends. The CDR3: CSVVIPNQPQHF. The CDR3 DNA sequence: TGCAGCGTTGTCATTCCCAATCAGCCCCAGCATTTT.

The genes are TRBV29-1 and TRBJ2-1; no reliable D call. Between the trimmed V and J ends, which lost 5 bases and 1 base, there was a span of 6 bases. CDR1 is SQVTM and CDR2 is ANQGSEA in the germline V gene. The CDR3 extends over 12 amino acids. The CDR3 reads CSVTTSYNEQFF. The DNA of the CDR3 is TGCAGCGTTACGACATCCTACAATGAGCAGTTCTTC.

The chain is built from TRBV20-1 and TRBJ1-6; D is ambiguous. Trimming pared 5 bases from V and 5 bases from J, leaving 16 bases between. The CDR3 has 15 residues. Germline CDR1 DFQATT, CDR2 SNEGSKA (reference sequence). CDR3 bases: TGCAGTGCTCCTTTGGCGGGAAAGGATAATTCACCCCTCCACTTT. The encoded protein is CSAPLAGKDNSPLHF.

This clonotype came up a few times. The rearrangement links TRBV5-1 to TRBJ2-3; perhaps TRBD2 as D (5 bases). CDR3 length equals 14 residues. From germline, CDR1 is SGHRS and CDR2 YFSETQ. With 4 bases removed from V and 0 bases from J, the gap between germline ends came to 9 bases. The CDR3 protein is CASSGGSSTDTQYF. The CDR3, as DNA: TGCGCCAGCAGCGGCGGGTCTAGCACAGATACGCAGTATTTT.

The chain has TRBV7-8 and TRBJ2-5; 7 bases match TRBD1. Germline V gene lookup returns CDR1 SGHVS and CDR2 FQNEAQ. Trimming took 6 bases from V and 2 from J; bases not matched to a gene: 12. The CDR3 totals 16 residues. In nucleotides, the CDR3 is TGTGCCAGCAGTTTGGGGGACCCAGGGGGACAAGAGACCCAGTACTTC. Residues: CASSLGDPGGQETQYF.

The table lists this clonotype with a few counts. The chain links TRBV3-1 to TRBJ2-3; 11 bases fit TRBD2. J gave up 3 bases and V 1 base, and 9 bases lay outside the gene matches. CDR1 is LGHDT, CDR2 YNNKEL, per germline (reference sequence). This CDR3 contains 18 residues. CDR3 loop: CASSQVAGGPRGTDTQYF. The CDR3 DNA reads TGTGCCAGCAGCCAAGTAGCGGGAGGGCCGCGAGGGACAGATACGCAGTATTTT.

This chain uses TRBV10-2 with TRBJ2-7; 8 bases are a match to TRBD1. V trimming: 6 bases; J trimming: 4 bases; junction bases outside the gene matches: 11. This CDR3 region has 15 residues. The germline gives CDR1 WSHSY, CDR2 SAAADI. CDR3 sequence reads: CASSRWAGGAYEQYF. The CDR3 nucleotides are TGCGCCAGCAGCCGATGGGCAGGGGGCGCATACGAGCAGTACTTC.

This rearrangement joins TRBV11-3 to TRBJ2-7; TRBD1 agrees at 8 bases. Germline CDR1 reads SGHNT; CDR2 reads YENEEA. The CDR3 length is 14 residues. Losses at the gene ends were 3 bases for V and 4 bases for J; bases not matched to a gene: 5. The CDR3 is CASSFGQGFYEQYF. The CDR3 coding sequence is TGTGCCAGCAGCTTCGGACAGGGCTTTTACGAGCAGTACTTC.

The chain uses TRBV7-8 and TRBJ1-2; TRBD1 might be the D (5 bases). This CDR3 has 15 residues. From germline, CDR1 is SGHVS and CDR2 FQNEAQ. V was pared by 3 bases and J by 0 bases, with 11 bases between. The CDR3: CASSFGGSPNYGYTF. DNA for the CDR3: TGTGCCAGCAGCTTTGGGGGAAGCCCTAACTATGGCTACACCTTC.

The table lists this clonotype with many counts. The chain recombines TRBV29-1 with TRBJ2-7, with a weak D call TRBD2 (6 bases). The CDR3 length is 16 residues. The germline CDR1 and CDR2 sequences are SQVTM and ANQGSEA. Trimming removed 6 bases from V and 2 bases from J, with 23 bases in between. The CDR3 DNA reads TGCAGCGTGAGGTTAATGCGAGGACGGACTACCTACGAGCAGTACTTC. It codes for CSVRLMRGRTTYEQYF.

The chain has TRBV6-4 and TRBJ2-1; D might be TRBD1 (6 bases). This CDR3 comprises 12 residues. Between the trimmed V and J ends, which lost 7 bases and 7 bases, there was a span of 11 bases. Germline V gene sequence: CDR1 MRHNA, CDR2 SNTAGT. The CDR3 DNA sequence: TGTGCCAGCACGGACAGCCGAAATGAGCAGTTCTTC. Its translation is CASTDSRNEQFF.

The chain links TRBV11-2 to TRBJ2-3, with a tentative D call TRBD2 (6 bases). Per germline, CDR1 SGHAT and CDR2 FQNNGV. The CDR3 length is 11 residues. Trimming pared 4 bases from V and 9 bases from J, leaving 8 bases between. CDR3 loop: CASSSGGTQYF. Here the CDR3 DNA reads TGTGCCAGCAGCTCCGGGGGAACGCAGTATTTT.

The chain links TRBV24-1 to TRBJ2-2; 10 bases line up with TRBD2. This CDR3 has 16 residues. J lost 4 bases, V lost 4 bases, and 5 bases had no gene match. Germline CDR1 reads KGHDR; CDR2 reads SFDVKD. The CDR3 region is CATSEPGTSVTGELFF. CDR3 coding DNA: TGTGCCACCAGTGAACCCGGGACTAGCGTCACCGGGGAGCTGTTTTTT.

The table lists this clonotype with a few counts. V gene TRBV4-2 combines with J gene TRBJ2-2; D gene unclear. Trimming left V 9 bases short and J 7 bases short, with 12 bases between. The length of the CDR3 is 12 residues. Per the germline V gene, CDR1 is LGHNA and CDR2 is YNFKEQ. The chain's CDR3 is CASRPDVGELFF. The DNA for the CDR3 is TGTGCCAGTCGTCCGGACGTCGGGGAGCTGTTTTTT.

This clonotype was counted ten times or more. The DNA of the CDR3 is TGTGCTAGTGGTTTCGGGCAGGGGACGTCGGCTAATGAAAAACTGTTTTTT. Translating gives CASGFGQGTSANEKLFF. This chain joins TRBV12-5 and TRBJ1-4; weak D call: TRBD1 (6 bases). The germline gives CDR1 LGHNT, CDR2 FRNRAP. Trimming cost V 3 bases and J 3 bases, with 17 bases left between them. The CDR3 is made up of 17 amino acids.

This clonotype has a count of ten or more. The chain has TRBV7-2 and TRBJ1-1; no clear D gene. The CDR3 consists of 12 residues. V lost 2 bases and J 3 bases, leaving 4 bases between the germline ends. Per the germline V gene, CDR1 is SGHTA and CDR2 is FQGNSA. CDR3 residues: CASSLRYTEAFF. The CDR3 DNA reads as TGTGCCAGCAGCTTACGATACACTGAAGCTTTCTTT.

This clonotype was seen more than once but under ten times. This rearrangement joins TRBV2 to TRBJ1-1; no reliable D call. Trimming cost V 2 bases and J 0 bases, with 10 bases left between them. Germline loops: CDR1 SNHLY, CDR2 FYNNEI. The CDR3 is 15 residues long. The DNA of the CDR3 is TGTGCCAGCAGTGAATTTGTCAGTATGAACACTGAAGCTTTCTTT. Its translation is CASSEFVSMNTEAFF.

The chain employs TRBV5-1 and TRBJ2-3, with unresolved D. CDR1 is SGHRS, CDR2 YFSETQ, per germline. V was clipped by 7 bases and J by 7 bases, with 16 bases between them. This CDR3 region has 13 residues. The CDR3 region has the DNA TGCGCCAGCGGAGTGAAACAACTGAATACGCAGTATTTT. Its protein is CASGVKQLNTQYF.

This clonotype was found a few times. The chain couples TRBV5-6 to TRBJ1-2; D gene uncertain. The CDR3 runs to 13 residues. Germline assignment: CDR1 SGHDT and CDR2 YYEEEE. V lost 4 bases and J lost 2, with 9 bases in between. CDR3 nucleotides: TGTGCCAGCAGCGTGTACAGAAACTATGGCTACACCTTC. Translating it yields CASSVYRNYGYTF.

This clonotype was seen more than once but under ten times. The gene calls are TRBV20-1 and TRBJ2-1; TRBD1 matches at 11 bases. Germline V CDR1 and CDR2: DFQATT, SNEGSKA (reference sequence). The CDR3 is made up of 15 amino acids. The V gene end was trimmed by 0 bases and the J gene end by 3 bases; junction bases not matched to a gene: 1. The CDR3, as DNA: TGCAGTGCTAGAGATGGGACAGGGGGCTACAATGAGCAGTTCTTC. Translation: CSARDGTGGYNEQFF.

This clonotype appeared a few times. The chain recombines TRBV29-1 with TRBJ2-7, with a weak D call TRBD2 (6 bases). The CDR3 has 11 residues. Germline CDR1 SQVTM, CDR2 ANQGSEA. V gave up 6 bases and J gave up 5 bases, with 11 bases separating them. The CDR3 bases are TGCAGCGTATCCCGCGGGAACGAGCAGTACTTC. Translated, it gives CSVSRGNEQYF.

This clonotype occurred many times. V and J are TRBV29-1 and TRBJ2-1; D not certain. V dropped 4 bases and J dropped 0 bases, with 7 bases sitting between them. The CDR3 extends over 13 amino acids. Per germline, CDR1 SQVTM and CDR2 ANQGSEA. CDR3 loop: CSVGRSSYNEQFF. The DNA of the CDR3 is TGCAGCGTTGGGCGGAGCTCCTACAATGAGCAGTTCTTC.

This clonotype was observed a handful of times. CDR3 region: CASSLVQLDGYTF. The CDR3 coding sequence is TGTGCCAGCAGCTTAGTACAGCTCGATGGCTACACCTTC. The chain uses TRBV7-9 and TRBJ1-2; unclear D gene. Germline CDR1 is SEHNR and CDR2 is FQNEAQ (reference sequence). This CDR3 comprises 13 residues. V was clipped by 1 base and J by 6 bases, with 9 bases between them. Complete variable domain (other parts from reference TRBV7-9 and TRBJ1-2): DTGVSQNPRHKITKRGQNVTFRCDPISEHNRLYWYRQTLGQGPEFLTYFQNEAQLEKSRLLSDRFSAERPKGSFSTLEIQRTEQGDSAMYLCASSLVQLDGYTFGSGTRLTVV.

This clonotype was seen more than once but under ten times. V is TRBV10-2 and J is TRBJ2-1; weak D call: TRBD1 (6 bases). From germline, CDR1 is WSHSY and CDR2 SAAADI. V lost 5 bases and J 8 bases, leaving 13 bases between the germline ends. The CDR3 is 13 amino acids. This CDR3 reads CASSRDTEYEQFF. The CDR3 region has the DNA TGCGCCAGCAGTCGGGACACCGAGTATGAGCAGTTCTTC.

There are a few counts of this clonotype. The V and J genes are TRBV7-2 and TRBJ2-2; D remains ambiguous. The length of the CDR3 is 13 residues. V lost 1 base to trimming and J lost 6 bases, with 6 bases between them. Germline CDR1 is SGHTA and CDR2 is FQGNSA. CDR3 nucleotides: TGTGCCAGCAGCTTAGTATCACCCGGGGAGCTGTTTTTT. Translated, it gives CASSLVSPGELFF.

This clonotype was detected once. V gene TRBV27 combines with J gene TRBJ1-5; 8 bases match TRBD1. The CDR3 has 16 amino acids. Losses at the gene ends were 5 bases for V and 6 bases for J; bases not matched to a gene: 12. Germline V gene lookup returns CDR1 MNHEY and CDR2 SMNVEV (reference sequence). The CDR3 DNA sequence: TGTGCCAGCAGTCGGACAGGGACTCATTCTCTTCAGCCCCAGCATTTT. This translates into CASSRTGTHSLQPQHF.

The rearrangement joins TRBV11-1 to TRBJ2-3, with 7 bases matching TRBD2. The CDR3 extends over 18 amino acids. Per the germline V gene, CDR1 is SGHAT and CDR2 is FQDESV (reference sequence). V was clipped by 5 bases and J by 1 base; unmatched bases: 15. CDR3 amino acids: CASSPGLPGGEGTDTQYF. The CDR3 bases are TGTGCCAGCAGCCCCGGACTACCGGGAGGAGAGGGCACAGATACGCAGTATTTT.

This clonotype was detected only a few times. The V call is TRBV7-7, the J call TRBJ2-3; D could derive from TRBD1 or TRBD2 (5 bases each). This CDR3 region has 15 residues. V was trimmed by 1 base and J by 3 bases, leaving 11 bases between them. CDR1 SSHAT and CDR2 FNYEAQ come from the germline V gene (reference sequence). Written as DNA, the CDR3 is TGTGCCAGCAGCTTAGGGGGGACGGTAACAGATACGCAGTATTTT. Its protein product is CASSLGGTVTDTQYF.

There are many counts of this clonotype. V gene TRBV3-1 combines with J gene TRBJ2-3; D gene ambiguous. Trimming took 0 bases from V and 4 from J, leaving 11 bases between them. This CDR3 has 15 amino acids. Germline V CDR1 and CDR2: LGHDT, YNNKEL (reference sequence). CDR3 sequence: CASSQDPKWPDTQYF. The CDR3 DNA reads as TGTGCCAGCAGCCAAGATCCAAAATGGCCAGATACGCAGTATTTT.

The gene calls are TRBV6-5 and TRBJ2-2, with D possibly matching TRBD2 (5 bases). Between the trimmed V and J ends, which lost 2 bases and 6 bases, there was a span of 13 bases. The CDR3 totals 15 residues. Per the germline V gene, CDR1 is MNHEY and CDR2 is SVGAGI. In DNA form, the CDR3 reads TGTGCCAGCAGTTACGATGGATCCGGGGCCGGGGAGCTGTTTTTT. Encoded protein: CASSYDGSGAGELFF.